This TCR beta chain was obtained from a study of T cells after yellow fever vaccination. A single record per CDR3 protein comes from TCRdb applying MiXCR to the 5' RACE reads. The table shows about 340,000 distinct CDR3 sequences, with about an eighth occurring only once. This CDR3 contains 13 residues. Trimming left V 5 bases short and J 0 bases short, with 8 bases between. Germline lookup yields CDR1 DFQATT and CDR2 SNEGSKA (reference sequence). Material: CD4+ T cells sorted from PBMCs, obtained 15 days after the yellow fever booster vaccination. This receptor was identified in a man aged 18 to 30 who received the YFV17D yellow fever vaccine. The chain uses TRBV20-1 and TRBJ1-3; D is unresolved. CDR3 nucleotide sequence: TGCAGTGCTCTATCGGACTCTGGAAACACCATATATTTT. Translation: CSALSDSGNTIYF.